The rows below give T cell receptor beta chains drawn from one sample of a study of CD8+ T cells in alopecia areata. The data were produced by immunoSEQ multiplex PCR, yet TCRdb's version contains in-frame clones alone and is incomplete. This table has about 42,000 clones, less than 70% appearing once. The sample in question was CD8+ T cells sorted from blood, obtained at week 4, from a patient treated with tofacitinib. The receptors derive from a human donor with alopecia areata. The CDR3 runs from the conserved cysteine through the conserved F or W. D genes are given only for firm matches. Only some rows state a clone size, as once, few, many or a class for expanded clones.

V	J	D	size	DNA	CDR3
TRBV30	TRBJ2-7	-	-	TGTGCCTGGACGGACAGTCGCGAGCAGTACTTC	CAWTDSREQYF
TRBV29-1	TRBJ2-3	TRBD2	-	TGCAGCGCCCAGACTAGCGGGGGGCCTAGCACAGATACGCAGTATTTT	CSAQTSGGPSTDTQYF
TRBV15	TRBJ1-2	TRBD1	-	TGTGCCACCAGCAGAGATCCGGACAGGGCTCCTGACACCTTC	CATSRDPDRAPDTF
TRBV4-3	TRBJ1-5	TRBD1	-	TGCGCCAGCAGCCAGGACAGGGGACAGCCCCAGCATTTT	CASSQDRGQPQHF
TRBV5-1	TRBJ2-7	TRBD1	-	TGTGCCAGCAGCTTGAGGGACAGGGGGCCCTACGAGCAGTACTTC	CASSLRDRGPYEQYF
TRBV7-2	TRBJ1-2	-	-	TGTGCCAGCAGCTTAGGAAATTATGGCTACACCTTC	CASSLGNYGYTF
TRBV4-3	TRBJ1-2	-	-	TGCGCCAGCAGCCAAGATTCGGGTTCTAACTATGGCTACACCTTC	CASSQDSGSNYGYTF
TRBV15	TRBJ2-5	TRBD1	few	TGTGCCACCAGCAGAACTACAGGGGGCGAGACCCAGTACTTC	CATSRTTGGETQYF
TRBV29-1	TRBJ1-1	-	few	TGCAGCGTTGAAGAGACAGTAGGAATTGCTTTCTTT	CSVEETVGIAFF
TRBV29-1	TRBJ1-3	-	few	TGCAGCGTTGAAGATGGTCTCTCTGGAAACACCATATATTTT	CSVEDGLSGNTIYF